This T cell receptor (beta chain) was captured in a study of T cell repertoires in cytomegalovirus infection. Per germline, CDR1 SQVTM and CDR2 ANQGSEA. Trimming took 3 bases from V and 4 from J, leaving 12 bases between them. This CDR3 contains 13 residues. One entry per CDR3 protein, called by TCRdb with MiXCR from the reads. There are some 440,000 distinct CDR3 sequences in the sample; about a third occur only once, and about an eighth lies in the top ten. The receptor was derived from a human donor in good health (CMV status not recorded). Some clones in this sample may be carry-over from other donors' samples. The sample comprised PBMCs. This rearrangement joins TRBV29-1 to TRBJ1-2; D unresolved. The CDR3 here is CSVDGGIRYGYTF. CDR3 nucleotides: TGCAGCGTTGACGGCGGAATCCGCTATGGCTACACCTTC.